These 16 T cell receptor beta chains were sequenced from one sample in a study of T cells after yellow fever vaccination. TCRdb ran MiXCR on the 5' RACE reads and lists one entry per CDR3 protein. The data show a few hundred thousand distinct CDR3 sequences, with 15% to 20% seen just once and approximately 14% held by the top ten. Material: PBMCs, obtained 15 days after the yellow fever booster vaccination. The source is a man between 25 and 39 years old who received the YFV17D yellow fever vaccine.

This clonotype was found a few times. The chain uses TRBV5-4 and TRBJ2-7; D is uncertain. This CDR3 comprises 15 residues. The V end lost 3 bases, the J end lost 2 bases, and 15 bases lay between the germline ends. Germline CDR1 reads SGHNT; CDR2 reads YYREEE (reference sequence). This chain's CDR3 is CASSSYSADPYEQYF. CDR3 DNA: TGTGCCAGCAGCTCCTACAGCGCGGACCCCTACGAGCAGTACTTC.

This clonotype was found a few times. V usage is TRBV18 and J usage is TRBJ1-5; TRBD1 might be the D (6 bases). V lost 3 bases to trimming and J lost 4 bases, with 16 bases between them. The CDR3 runs 16 residues. Germline V gene data show CDR1 as KGHSH and CDR2 as LQKENI. In nucleotides, the CDR3 is TGTGCCAGCTCACCTACCGGGCCAGGGGTGAATCAGCCCCAGCATTTT. Its protein is CASSPTGPGVNQPQHF.

The rearrangement uses TRBV14 and TRBJ2-7; 9 nucleotides line up with TRBD2. This CDR3 contains 16 residues. The germline gives CDR1 SGHDN, CDR2 FVKESK. The junction had 5 bases not matched to a gene; V was cut back by 0 bases and J by 2 bases. This CDR3 is CASSQDRLAGTYEQYF. The CDR3, as DNA: TGTGCCAGCAGCCAAGATCGGCTAGCGGGAACCTACGAGCAGTACTTC.

The chain is built from TRBV11-3 and TRBJ2-1; 8 bases are a match to TRBD2. The CDR3 has 14 amino acids. Losses at the gene ends were 3 bases for V and 6 bases for J; bases not matched to a gene: 4. CDR1 is SGHNT and CDR2 is YENEEA in the germline V gene. Here the CDR3 reads CASSFTGTSNEQFF. The CDR3 DNA reads TGTGCCAGCAGCTTCACCGGGACTAGCAATGAGCAGTTCTTC.

This clonotype was counted a few times. The CDR3 nucleotides are TGTGCCAGCAGTCGCGGACCAAACACAGATACGCAGTATTTT. Protein: CASSRGPNTDTQYF. The chain uses TRBV6-1 and TRBJ2-3; D unresolved. The CDR3 extends over 14 amino acids. V gave up 5 bases and J gave up 2 bases, with 11 bases separating them. Germline assignment: CDR1 MNHNS and CDR2 SASEGT.

This clonotype was counted only a few times. This sequence joins TRBV25-1 and TRBJ2-7; 8 nucleotides align to TRBD2. This CDR3 is 15 amino acids long. Per the germline V gene, CDR1 is MGHDK and CDR2 is SYGVNS. Trimming cost V 2 bases and J 2 bases; bases outside gene matches: 5. CDR3 amino acids: CASSEGGGRPYEQYF. DNA of the CDR3: TGTGCCAGCAGTGAAGGGGGCGGGAGGCCCTACGAGCAGTACTTC.

This clonotype has a handful of counts. This CDR3 is CASSLARGAGSPLHF. The CDR3 coding sequence is TGTGCCAGCAGTTTGGCCAGGGGGGCAGGTTCACCCCTCCACTTT. The chain combines TRBV12-3 or TRBV12-4 with TRBJ1-6; 7 bases fit TRBD1. V shed 3 bases, J shed 9 bases, and the junction held 8 bases outside the gene matches. CDR3 length: 15 amino acids.

This clonotype was seen more than once but under ten times. The chain carries TRBV7-2 and TRBJ2-2; perhaps TRBD2 as D (6 bases). Germline assignment: CDR1 SGHTA and CDR2 FQGNSA. Trimming took off 6 bases at V and 8 bases at J, with 16 bases between the two ends. The CDR3 runs to 14 residues. CDR3: CASSPTRGAGELFF. CDR3 bases: TGTGCCAGCAGTCCGACTAGAGGAGCGGGGGAGCTGTTTTTT. Using reference TRBV7-2 and TRBJ2-2 for the parts outside the CDR3, the full variable domain is GAGVSQSPSNKVTEKGKDVELRCDPISGHTALYWYRQSLGQGLEFLIYFQGNSAPDKSGLPSDRFSAERTGGSVSTLTIQRTQQEDSAVYLCASSPTRGAGELFFGEGSRLTVL.

This clonotype was seen a handful of times. The rearrangement links TRBV7-2 to TRBJ2-7; D is unresolved. Trimming removed 5 bases from V and 3 bases from J, with 11 bases in between. The germline V gene encodes CDR1 SGHTA and CDR2 FQGNSA. The CDR3 consists of 13 residues. The CDR3 protein is CASSPGILYEQYF. CDR3 sequence (DNA): TGTGCCAGCAGCCCTGGAATCCTCTACGAGCAGTACTTC. The complete variable domain, with remaining parts taken from reference TRBV7-2 and TRBJ2-7, reads GAGVSQSPSNKVTEKGKDVELRCDPISGHTALYWYRQSLGQGLEFLIYFQGNSAPDKSGLPSDRFSAERTGGSVSTLTIQRTQQEDSAVYLCASSPGILYEQYFGPGTRLTVT.

This chain joins TRBV19 and TRBJ2-1, with D tentatively TRBD2 (6 bases). Germline-derived CDR1 and CDR2 are LNHDA and SQIVND (reference sequence). There are 11 residues in the CDR3. With 9 bases removed from V and 6 bases from J, the gap between germline ends came to 9 bases. The CDR3 DNA reads TGTGCCAGCCTAGCGTTCAATGAGCAGTTCTTC. This codes for CASLAFNEQFF.

The chain combines TRBV7-2 with TRBJ2-7; possible D gene TRBD1, 5 bases. This CDR3 has 14 residues. Germline CDR1 SGHTA, CDR2 FQGNSA. V was trimmed by 9 bases and J by 0 bases, leaving 15 bases between them. The CDR3 region is CASRSRQSSYEQYF. CDR3 DNA sequence: TGTGCCAGTCGATCTAGACAGAGCTCCTACGAGCAGTACTTC.

The chain couples TRBV7-2 to TRBJ2-5; D may be TRBD2 (5 bases). From germline, CDR1 is SGHTA and CDR2 FQGNSA. CDR3 length: 11 residues. V lost 2 bases and J 9 bases, leaving 7 bases between the germline ends. CDR3 region: CASSLSGPQYF. The CDR3, as DNA: TGTGCCAGCAGCTTAAGCGGTCCCCAGTACTTC.

The chain joins TRBV29-1 to TRBJ2-3; 7 nucleotides agree with TRBD1. The CDR3 has 12 residues. CDR1 and CDR2 (germline): SQVTM, ANQGSEA. J gave up 5 bases and V 3 bases, and 2 bases lay outside the gene matches. The CDR3 loop is CSVETGIDTQYF. In nucleotides, the CDR3 is TGCAGCGTTGAGACAGGGATAGATACGCAGTATTTT.

This clonotype appeared a few times. This chain connects TRBV24-1 to TRBJ2-3; 9 bases match TRBD2. Looked up from germline, CDR1 is KGHDR and CDR2 is SFDVKD. This CDR3 is 14 amino acids long. J was trimmed by 4 bases and V by 5 bases; bases with no gene match: 3. This chain's CDR3 is CATSGAGGSDTQYF. The CDR3 DNA sequence: TGTGCCACCAGTGGTGCGGGAGGGTCAGATACGCAGTATTTT.

In this sample, this clonotype turned up a few times. This chain joins TRBV5-1 and TRBJ2-1; TRBD2 aligns across 11 bases. V trimming: 5 bases; J trimming: 5 bases; junction bases outside the gene matches: 3. The length of the CDR3 is 14 residues. Germline CDR1 SGHRS, CDR2 YFSETQ. DNA for the CDR3: TGCGCCAGCAGAGCGGGACTAGCGGACAATGAGCAGTTCTTC. Amino acid sequence: CASRAGLADNEQFF.

This clonotype was observed a handful of times. The chain is built from TRBV29-1 and TRBJ2-3, with D perhaps TRBD1 (6 bases). Germline loops: CDR1 SQVTM, CDR2 ANQGSEA. V lost 2 bases, J lost 4 bases, and 10 bases lay in between. This CDR3 has 13 amino acids. CDR3 loop: CSVELQGPDTQYF. The CDR3 DNA is TGCAGCGTTGAATTACAGGGCCCAGATACGCAGTATTTT.